This T cell receptor beta chain was documented in a study of long-term antiretroviral therapy in people with HIV. Researchers ran immunoSEQ v3.0 at survey level. Profiling relied on immunoSEQ multiplex PCR, and the TCRdb table lists in-frame clones only, not all of them. The data contain tens of thousands of clones, around 86% of them seen just once; the ten biggest clones take up about 5%. This clone has more than one count but fewer than ten. This specimen was unsorted PBMCs, taken 1.5 years after starting antiretroviral therapy. This sequence originates from a man aged 18 to 30 with HIV.

This CDR3 is CASSLRTSGKDEQFF. CDR3 DNA: TGTGCCAGCAGCCTTAGGACTAGCGGGAAGGATGAGCAGTTCTTC. V usage is TRBV9 and J usage is TRBJ2-1; 12 positions match TRBD2. The CDR3 is 15 residues long. V trimming: 4 bases; J trimming: 8 bases; junction bases outside the gene matches: 7. Germline values: CDR1 SGDLS, CDR2 YYNGEE.